This is a list of T cell receptor beta chains from one sample in a study of shared clonotypes between healthy human individuals. TCRdb's table, derived via immunoSEQ multiplex PCR, lists solely in-frame clones and lacks some. Of about 2.1 million clones in the sample, 80% to 95% were seen once. The specimen was naive CD8+ T cells from PBMCs. The receptors were gathered from a man between 18 and 29 years old in good health. Some clones in this sample may be carry-over from other donors' samples. The CDR3 runs from the conserved cysteine through the conserved F or W. Each record gives: D gene, clone size, V gene, J gene, CDR3 length, CDR3 protein, CDR3 DNA. D genes are given only for firm matches. Expanded clones are given a class, and other clones once, few, many or no size at all.

>-|-|TRBV11-2|TRBJ2-1|12
CASSLLVNEQFF
TGTGCCAGCAGCTTACTGGTAAATGAGCAGTTCTTC
>-|-|TRBV7-9|TRBJ2-3|14
CASGVGSYTDTQYF
TGTGCCAGTGGGGTCGGCAGTTACACAGATACGCAGTATTTT
>-|-|TRBV6-1|TRBJ1-5|15
CASSDIRGGNQPQHF
TGTGCCAGCAGTGATATAAGGGGGGGGAACCAGCCCCAGCATTTT
>-|-|TRBV7-3|TRBJ2-3|15
CASSSDPRRADTQYF
TGTGCCAGCAGCTCGGACCCGAGACGGGCAGATACGCAGTATTTT
>-|-|TRBV11-2|TRBJ1-5|13
CASSFGGNQPQHF
TGTGCCAGCAGCTTTGGGGGGAATCAGCCCCAGCATTTT
>TRBD1|-|TRBV9|TRBJ2-3|15
CASSRDSRVADTQYF
TGTGCCAGCAGCCGGGACAGTAGAGTCGCAGATACGCAGTATTTT
>-|few|TRBV21-1|TRBJ1-1|16
CASSKAPKCLSTEAFF
TGTGCCAGCAGCAAGGCCCCCAAGTGTTTGAGCACTGAAGCTTTCTTT
>-|-|TRBV4-3|TRBJ1-2|15
CASSQDGAVGYGYTF
TGCGCCAGCAGCCAAGATGGTGCGGTGGGCTATGGCTACACCTTC
>-|-|TRBV6-1|TRBJ1-3|16
CASSEYSYSSGNTIYF
TGTGCCAGCAGTGAATATTCGTATAGCTCTGGAAACACCATATATTTT
>-|-|TRBV14|TRBJ2-4|14
CASSQPARKDIQYF
TGTGCCAGCAGCCAACCGGCCAGAAAGGACATTCAGTACTTC
>TRBD1|-|TRBV7-8|TRBJ2-1|14
CASSLGQGYNEQFF
TGTGCCAGCAGCTTGGGACAGGGTTACAATGAGCAGTTCTTC
>-|-|TRBV10-3|TRBJ2-2|16
CAISEPAGASTGELFF
TGTGCCATCAGTGAACCGGCGGGGGCGAGCACCGGGGAGCTGTTTTTT
>TRBD1|once|TRBV6-5|TRBJ2-1|13
CASSPGTGHEQFF
TGTGCCAGCAGTCCCGGGACAGGGCATGAGCAGTTCTTC
>TRBD2|-|TRBV29-1|TRBJ2-5|16
CSVEDLTGGPWETQYF
TGCAGCGTTGAAGATCTTACGGGAGGGCCGTGGGAGACCCAGTACTTC
>TRBD1|-|TRBV19|TRBJ2-7|15
CASSATGTGAYEQYF
TGTGCCAGTAGCGCGACCGGGACAGGGGCGTACGAGCAGTACTTC
>TRBD1|few|TRBV27|TRBJ1-1|13
CASRDSLNTEAFF
TGTGCCAGCCGGGACAGCTTGAACACTGAAGCTTTCTTT
>TRBD1|once|TRBV9|TRBJ1-2|16
CASSVDRDRANYGYTF
TGTGCCAGCAGCGTAGACCGGGACAGGGCCAACTATGGCTACACCTTC
>TRBD2|-|TRBV15|TRBJ2-2|14
CATGTTANTGELFF
TGTGCCACCGGGACTACCGCGAACACCGGGGAGCTGTTTTTT
>-|-|TRBV5-1|TRBJ2-2|15
CASSFEGRSSGELFF
TGCGCCAGCAGCTTCGAGGGGCGCAGCTCCGGGGAGCTGTTTTTT
>TRBD1|-|TRBV2|TRBJ1-2|16
CASSPKAGGSGTGYTF
TGTGCCAGCAGTCCTAAGGCAGGGGGCTCGGGTACGGGCTACACCTTC
>-|-|TRBV11-2|TRBJ2-7|12
CASSPSPYEQYF
TGTGCCAGCAGCCCCAGCCCCTACGAGCAGTACTTC
>TRBD1|-|TRBV5-1|TRBJ1-2|15
CASSTKDREDYGYTF
TGCGCCAGCAGTACTAAAGACAGGGAGGACTATGGCTACACCTTC
>TRBD2|once|TRBV9|TRBJ2-7|15
CASSEGIAGAYEQYF
TGTGCCAGCAGCGAAGGTATAGCGGGGGCCTACGAGCAGTACTTC